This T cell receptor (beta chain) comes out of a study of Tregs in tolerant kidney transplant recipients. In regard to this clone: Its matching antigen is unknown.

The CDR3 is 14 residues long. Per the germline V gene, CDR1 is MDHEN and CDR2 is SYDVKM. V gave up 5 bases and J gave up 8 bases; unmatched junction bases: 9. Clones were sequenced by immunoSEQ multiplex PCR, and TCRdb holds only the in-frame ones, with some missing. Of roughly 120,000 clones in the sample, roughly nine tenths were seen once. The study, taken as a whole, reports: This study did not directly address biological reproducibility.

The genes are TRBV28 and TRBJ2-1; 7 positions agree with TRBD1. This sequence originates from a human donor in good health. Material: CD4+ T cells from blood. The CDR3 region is CASSIRADRDEQFF. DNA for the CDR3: TGTGCCAGCAGTATACGGGCCGACAGGGATGAGCAGTTCTTC.